The 17 T cell receptor beta chains below all came from one sample that was sequenced in a study of blood T cell repertoires in COVID-19. Sequencing was performed with immunoSEQ multiplex PCR; in TCRdb, only in-frame clones are kept and a portion is missing. The sample gives some 160,000 clones, approximately 91% of which show up once; roughly 2.3% is in the top ten. The sequencing sample was made of peripheral blood. The receptors were sampled from a man in his late teens or twenties with acute or convalescent COVID-19.

The chain combines TRBV19 with TRBJ1-2; possible D gene TRBD1, 5 bases. Trimming cost V 3 bases and J 3 bases, with 5 bases left between them. The CDR3 runs 12 residues. Per the germline V gene, CDR1 is LNHDA and CDR2 is SQIVND (reference sequence). CDR3 sequence reads: CASSMTDYGYTF. The CDR3 bases are TGTGCCAGTAGTATGACAGACTATGGCTACACCTTC.

This sequence joins TRBV6-5 and TRBJ1-1; 9 nucleotides agree with TRBD1. Germline trimming cut 6 bases from V and 2 bases from J; bases unmatched to any gene: 4. The CDR3 spans 14 residues. CDR1 and CDR2 from the germline V gene are MNHEY and SVGAGI. CDR3 protein: CASRRTGDNTEAFF. The CDR3 nucleotides read TGTGCCAGCAGAAGGACAGGGGACAACACTGAAGCTTTCTTT.

The gene calls are TRBV19 and TRBJ2-5; a weak D match, TRBD1 (8 bases). Trimming removed 8 bases from V and 7 bases from J, with 26 bases in between. The V gene's germline CDR1 is LNHDA and CDR2 SQIVND (reference sequence). This CDR3 region has 16 residues. The CDR3 sequence: CASRRTLGQGGGTQYF. The DNA for the CDR3 is TGTGCCAGTCGTAGGACGCTTGGACAGGGCGGGGGGACCCAGTACTTC.

This clone was seen just once. The V and J genes are TRBV27 and TRBJ2-2, with D perhaps matching TRBD2 (5 bases). CDR3 length: 15 amino acids. V shed 1 base and J shed 6 bases, with 12 bases lying between them. CDR1 is MNHEY and CDR2 is SMNVEV in the germline V gene (reference sequence). CDR3 bases: TGTGCCAGCAGTTTATGGGGAGTTGAGGCCGGGGAGCTGTTTTTT. Its protein is CASSLWGVEAGELFF.

The gene calls are TRBV11-2 and TRBJ1-2; TRBD1 matches at 10 bases. The germline V gene encodes CDR1 SGHAT and CDR2 FQNNGV. V was pared by 5 bases and J by 6 bases, with 6 bases of the junction left unmatched. The CDR3 length is 14 residues. CDR3 coding DNA: TGTGCCAGCAGCCCCCTGACAGGGGGCAATGGCTACACCTTC. Translation: CASSPLTGGNGYTF.

The rearrangement joins TRBV6-5 to TRBJ1-6; possible D gene TRBD1, 6 bases. Germline assignment: CDR1 MNHEY and CDR2 SVGAGI. V lost 9 bases and J 7 bases, leaving 10 bases between the germline ends. There are 12 residues in the CDR3. Here the CDR3 reads CASTGTNSPLHF. The CDR3 DNA follows: TGTGCCAGTACAGGGACCAATTCACCCCTCCACTTT.

This clone turned up a few times. CDR3 DNA: TGCGCCAGCAGCCCGGTTCCCGACACCTACAATGAGCAGTTCTTC. It encodes CASSPVPDTYNEQFF. The V call is TRBV5-1, the J call TRBJ2-1; D ambiguous. The germline V and J ends were trimmed by 4 bases and 2 bases, with 13 bases remaining between them. The length of the CDR3 is 15 residues. Germline values: CDR1 SGHRS, CDR2 YFSETQ.

The chain is built from TRBV27 and TRBJ1-1; possibly TRBD1 for D (6 bases). The length of the CDR3 is 16 residues. V shed 5 bases and J shed 0 bases, with 16 bases lying between them. CDR1 MNHEY and CDR2 SMNVEV come from the germline V gene (reference sequence). The CDR3 nucleotides read TGTGCCAGCAGTCTCCGGACAGATTTCATGAACACTGAAGCTTTCTTT. Translation gives CASSLRTDFMNTEAFF.

J is TRBJ2-1 and V is TRBV7-9, with a weak D call TRBD2 (6 bases). Germline V gene data show CDR1 as SEHNR and CDR2 as FQNEAQ (reference sequence). V shed 3 bases and J shed 0 bases, with 15 bases lying between them. The CDR3 totals 17 residues. Here the CDR3 DNA reads TGTGCCAGCAGCTTCTCTGGAGGGCGAAGCTCCTACAATGAGCAGTTCTTC. This encodes CASSFSGGRSSYNEQFF.

This clone appeared once. The V call is TRBV12-3 or TRBV12-4, the J call TRBJ2-1, with 10 nucleotides matching TRBD1. The trim removed 6 bases at V and 8 bases at J, leaving 4 bases unmatched. The CDR3 length is 13 residues. The CDR3 sequence: CASSRDRGDEQFF. The CDR3 DNA reads TGTGCCAGCAGCCGGGACAGGGGCGATGAGCAGTTCTTC.

J is TRBJ1-1 and V is TRBV5-1; no clear D gene. The CDR3 has 15 amino acids. CDR1 SGHRS and CDR2 YFSETQ come from the germline V gene. V was pared by 1 base and J by 1 base, with 11 bases between. CDR3 DNA sequence: TGCGCCAGCAGCTTGTTGGAGGGAGGGAACACTGAAGCTTTCTTT. Translation: CASSLLEGGNTEAFF.

The gene calls are TRBV10-2 and TRBJ2-5; 9 bases fit TRBD1. V was pared by 10 bases and J by 4 bases, with 7 bases of the junction left unmatched. The CDR3 length is 13 residues. The germline CDR1 and CDR2 sequences are WSHSY and SAAADI. In DNA, the CDR3 is TGCGCCACTGGACAGGGGCTCGGAGAGACCCAGTACTTC. Translation: CATGQGLGETQYF.

V usage is TRBV5-4 and J usage is TRBJ1-3; D uncertain. CDR3 length: 15 amino acids. V gave up 0 bases and J gave up 0 bases, with 7 bases separating them. CDR1 and CDR2 from the germline V gene are SGHNT and YYREEE (reference sequence). CDR3 coding DNA: TGTGCCAGCAGCTTGGGAGCGGCCTCTGGAAACACCATATATTTT. Its protein is CASSLGAASGNTIYF.

This chain links TRBV28 with TRBJ2-7; 7 bases agree with TRBD1. Germline V gene lookup returns CDR1 MDHEN and CDR2 SYDVKM. The CDR3 totals 17 residues. V lost 3 bases, J lost 7 bases, and 18 bases stayed unmatched. The DNA for the CDR3 is TGTGCCAGCAGTTTCCTGTCGATGTACAGGGGCCCGGGAGAGCAGTACTTC. Its translation: CASSFLSMYRGPGEQYF. The complete variable domain, with remaining parts taken from reference TRBV28 and TRBJ2-7, reads DVKVTQSSRYLVKRTGEKVFLECVQDMDHENMFWYRQDPGLGLRLIYFSYDVKMKEKGDIPEGYSVSREKKERFSLILESASTNQTSMYLCASSFLSMYRGPGEQYFGPGTRLTVT.

The rearrangement joins TRBV11-2 to TRBJ2-5; 7 bases agree with TRBD2. Germline loops: CDR1 SGHAT, CDR2 FQNNGV. Trimming at V came to 6 bases and at J to 9 bases, leaving 13 bases not matched to a gene. The CDR3 loop spans 14 amino acids. Here the CDR3 reads CASRHSGTMMAQYF. CDR3 coding DNA: TGTGCCAGCAGACATTCCGGGACTATGATGGCCCAGTACTTC.

The CDR3 protein is CASSHGLAGGQNEQYF. The CDR3, as DNA: TGTGCCAGCAGCCATGGACTAGCGGGAGGGCAGAACGAGCAGTACTTC. The chain recombines TRBV7-8 with TRBJ2-7; 15 nucleotides agree with TRBD2. J lost 5 bases, V lost 5 bases, and 7 bases had no gene match. In germline, CDR1 is SGHVS, CDR2 FQNEAQ. The CDR3 extends over 16 amino acids.

The genes are TRBV5-1 and TRBJ2-3; TRBD2 agrees at 10 bases. Losses at the gene ends were 5 bases for V and 6 bases for J; bases not matched to a gene: 9. This CDR3 has 15 amino acids. Germline CDR1 and CDR2: SGHRS and YFSETQ. CDR3 bases: TGCGCCAGCAGTTCAAGCGGGGGGGCAACGGATACGCAGTATTTT. Amino acid sequence: CASSSSGGATDTQYF. Drawing the rest from reference TRBV5-1 and TRBJ2-3, the complete variable domain is KAGVTQTPRYLIKTRGQQVTLSCSPISGHRSVSWYQQTPGQGLQFLFEYFSETQRNKGNFPGRFSGRQFSNSRSEMNVSTLELGDSALYLCASSSSGGATDTQYFGPGTRLTVL.